This note documents a single T cell receptor beta chain sequence. What it recognizes is unknown. Time point in this sample: sample taken at primary tumor resection. The CDR3 spans 14 residues. Germline trimming cut 0 bases from V and 6 bases from J; bases unmatched to any gene: 4. From germline, CDR1 is SQVTM and CDR2 ANQGSEA. TCRdb fed the 5' RACE reads into MiXCR, producing one record per CDR3 protein. The sample has 15,000 to 20,000 distinct CDR3 sequences, 7% to 8% seen once. This sample is part of a study of spatial heterogeneity in lung cancer. Study-wide points: Higher tumor mutation counts went along with higher counts of expanded intratumoral alpha and beta TCRs.

The rearrangement links TRBV29-1 to TRBJ2-1; 8 bases agree with TRBD2. The TCR comes from a female donor with early-stage non-small cell lung cancer. The starting material was lung tumor tissue, obtained at surgery. The DNA for the CDR3 is TGCAGCGTTGAAGAAGATGCGGGGGGCAATGAGCAGTTCTTC. This gives the protein CSVEEDAGGNEQFF.